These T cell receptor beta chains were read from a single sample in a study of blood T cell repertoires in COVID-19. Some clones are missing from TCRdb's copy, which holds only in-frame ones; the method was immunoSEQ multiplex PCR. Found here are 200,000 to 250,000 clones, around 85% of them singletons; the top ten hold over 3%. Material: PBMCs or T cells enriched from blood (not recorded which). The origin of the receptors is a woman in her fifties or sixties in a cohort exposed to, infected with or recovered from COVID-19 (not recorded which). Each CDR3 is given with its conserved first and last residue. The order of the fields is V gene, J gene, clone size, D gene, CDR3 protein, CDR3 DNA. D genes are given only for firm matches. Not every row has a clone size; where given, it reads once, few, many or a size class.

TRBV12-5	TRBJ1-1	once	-	CASGPESGSEAFF	TGTGCTAGTGGTCCAGAGTCCGGGTCTGAAGCTTTCTTT
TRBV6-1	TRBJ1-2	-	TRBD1	CASSARGAGGAYGYTF	TGTGCCAGCAGTGCCCGTGGGGCAGGGGGCGCGTATGGCTACACCTTC
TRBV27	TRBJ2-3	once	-	CASSLGGTGTDTQYF	TGTGCCAGCAGTTTAGGCGGGACTGGTACAGATACGCAGTATTTT
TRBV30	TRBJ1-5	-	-	CAWSRGSRNQPQHF	TGTGCCTGGAGTCGGGGGTCCCGCAATCAGCCCCAGCATTTT
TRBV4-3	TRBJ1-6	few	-	CASSPDSRVDNSPLHF	TGCGCCAGCAGCCCGGACAGCCGGGTGGATAATTCACCCCTCCACTTT
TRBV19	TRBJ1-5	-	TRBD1	CASALDRARPQHF	TGTGCCAGTGCACTTGACAGGGCAAGGCCCCAGCATTTT
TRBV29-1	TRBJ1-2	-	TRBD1	CSVGQGDGGYTF	TGCAGCGTAGGACAGGGGGATGGTGGCTACACCTTC
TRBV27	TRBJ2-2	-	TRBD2	CASRPGGRTGELFF	TGTGCCAGCCGGCCGGGGGGGCGTACCGGGGAGCTGTTTTTT
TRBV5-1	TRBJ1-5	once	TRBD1	CASSPGTENQPQHF	TGCGCCAGCAGCCCCGGGACAGAAAATCAGCCCCAGCATTTT
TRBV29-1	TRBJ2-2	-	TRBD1	CSVRRTGGDTGELFF	TGCAGCGTTAGGAGGACAGGGGGGGACACCGGGGAGCTGTTTTTT
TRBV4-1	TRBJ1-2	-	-	CASSQDVGRVGRYGYTF	TGCGCCAGCAGCCAAGACGTCGGCAGGGTCGGTCGCTATGGCTACACCTTC
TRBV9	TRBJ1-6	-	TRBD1	CASSDTTGGNSPLHF	TGTGCCAGCAGCGACACGACAGGGGGTAATTCACCCCTCCACTTT
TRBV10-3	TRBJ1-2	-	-	CAISESNRDYGYTF	TGTGCCATCAGTGAGTCCAACAGGGACTATGGCTACACCTTC
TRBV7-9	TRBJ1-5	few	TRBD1	CASSLGQGNNQPQHF	TGTGCCAGCAGCTTAGGACAGGGTAACAATCAGCCCCAGCATTTT
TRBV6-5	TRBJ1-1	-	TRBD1	CASKGSGGQNTEAFF	TGTGCCAGCAAAGGGTCAGGGGGGCAGAACACTGAAGCTTTCTTT
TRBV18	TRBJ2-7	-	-	CASSPTRVPIRSSYEQYF	TGTGCCAGCTCACCAACGAGGGTTCCGATCAGGAGCTCCTACGAGCAGTACTTC
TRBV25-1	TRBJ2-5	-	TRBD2	CASSGNRLARETQYF	TGTGCCAGCAGTGGAAACAGACTAGCAAGGGAGACCCAGTACTTC
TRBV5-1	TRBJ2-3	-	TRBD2	CASSSLAEDTQYF	TGCGCCAGCAGCTCACTAGCGGAAGATACGCAGTATTTT
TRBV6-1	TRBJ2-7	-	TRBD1	CASSERAGGVQYF	TGTGCCAGCAGTGAGCGGGCAGGGGGCGTGCAGTACTTC
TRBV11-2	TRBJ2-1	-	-	CASSLGGRRIYNEQFF	TGTGCCAGCAGCTTAGGAGGCAGGAGGATCTACAATGAGCAGTTCTTC
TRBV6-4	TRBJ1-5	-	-	CASSEQFSRQPQHF	TGTGCCAGCAGTGAACAGTTTAGTCGTCAGCCCCAGCATTTT
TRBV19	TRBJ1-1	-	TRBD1	CASSTRTGWETEAFF	TGTGCCAGTAGTACCCGGACAGGGTGGGAGACTGAAGCTTTCTTT
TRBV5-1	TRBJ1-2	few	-	CASKSNTRGGYTF	TGCGCCAGCAAGTCAAACACAAGAGGAGGCTACACCTTC
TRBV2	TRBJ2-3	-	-	CASRLVQDTQYF	TGTGCCAGCAGACTAGTACAAGATACGCAGTATTTT
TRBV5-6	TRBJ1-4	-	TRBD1	CASSPRVGQGEIDEKLFF	TGTGCCAGCAGCCCACGGGTCGGGCAGGGGGAAATTGATGAAAAACTGTTTTTT
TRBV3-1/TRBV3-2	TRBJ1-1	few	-	CASSPGPPGKAFF	TGTGCCAGCAGCCCCGGGCCACCCGGGAAAGCTTTCTTT
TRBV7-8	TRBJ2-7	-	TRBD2	CASRGGGAREQYF	TGTGCCAGTAGGGGCGGGGGGGCACGCGAGCAGTACTTC
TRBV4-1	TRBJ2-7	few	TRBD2	CASSQIAGLSSYEQYF	TGCGCCAGCAGCCAAATAGCGGGACTTTCCTCCTACGAGCAGTACTTC
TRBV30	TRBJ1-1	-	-	CAWSPGINTEAFF	TGTGCCTGGAGTCCAGGGATAAACACTGAAGCTTTCTTT
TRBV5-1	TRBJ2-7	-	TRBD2	CASSDPGLAIYEQYF	TGCGCCAGCAGCGATCCGGGACTAGCGATCTACGAGCAGTACTTC
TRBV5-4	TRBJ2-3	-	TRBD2	CASSLGVSGGGDTQYF	TGTGCCAGCAGCTTAGGTGTTAGCGGGGGTGGGGATACGCAGTATTTT
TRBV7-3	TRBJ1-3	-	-	CASRRDTGGRNTIYF	TGTGCCAGCAGACGGGACACCGGAGGCAGAAACACCATATATTTT